This T cell receptor beta chain was sequenced in a study of beta chain features in type 1 diabetes. The CDR3 has 14 amino acids. The germline CDR1 and CDR2 sequences are SGHDN and FVKESK. V dropped 5 bases and J dropped 7 bases, with 12 bases sitting between them. Based on CD45RO/CCR7/CD25/CD127/CD95/CD27, CD4+ regulatory, stem cell-like memory, naive and central memory cells were sorted. Reverse transcription of all isolated RNA meant that expressed TCRB transcripts were sequenced. Clones were read by immunoSEQ multiplex PCR, and TCRdb kept only the in-frame ones, dropping some. The repertoire holds about 220,000 clones, with around 9.9% as singletons.

What was sequenced was central memory CD4+ T cells from blood. The chain is built from TRBV14 and TRBJ1-6; D is possibly TRBD1 (6 bases). The receptor was isolated from a man in his late teens or twenties in good health. CDR3 in amino acids: CASSSQDRNSPLHF. The CDR3 nucleotides are TGTGCCAGCAGCAGTCAAGACAGGAATTCACCCCTCCACTTT.